The rows below give T cell receptor beta chains drawn from one sample of a study of T cell responses to AZD1222 COVID-19 vaccine. Libraries were prepared by immunoSEQ multiplex PCR; TCRdb keeps only in-frame clonotypes and omits some of them. This sample yields some 100,000 clones, of which about 88% are seen a single time; 1.8% belongs to the top ten. This specimen consisted of peripheral blood, obtained on day 0 of AZD1222 vaccination. The receptors originated from an adult in good health. Both conserved end residues are part of each CDR3. D genes are given only for firm matches. Clone sizes are given selectively: once, few, many, or a class where the clone is expanded.

V,D,J,size,CDR3,DNA
TRBV7-9,NA,TRBJ2-7,once,CATPRGSGEQYF,TGTGCCACTCCCCGGGGGTCCGGCGAGCAGTACTTC
TRBV14,TRBD2,TRBJ2-1,NA,CASSHVPSGRGNEQFF,TGTGCCAGCAGCCATGTACCTAGCGGGAGAGGCAATGAGCAGTTCTTC
TRBV11-2,NA,TRBJ1-3,NA,CASRNLRNRWVYF,TGTGCCAGCAGAAACCTAAGGAACAGATGGGTATATTTT
TRBV7-3,TRBD2,TRBJ2-3,NA,CASSRSSGRSDTQYF,TGTGCCAGCTCCCGATCTAGCGGGAGATCAGATACGCAGTATTTT
TRBV4-1,TRBD1,TRBJ1-1,NA,CASSQKSSGQLMNTEAFF,TGCGCCAGCAGCCAGAAGAGTTCGGGACAGCTCATGAACACTGAAGCTTTCTTT
TRBV9,NA,TRBJ1-1,NA,CASSPGGPEAFF,TGTGCCAGCAGCCCCGGAGGACCTGAAGCTTTCTTT
TRBV6-6,TRBD1,TRBJ1-1,NA,CASSYGTGMRAFF,TGTGCCAGCAGTTACGGGACAGGGATGAGAGCTTTCTTT
TRBV30,NA,TRBJ1-1,NA,CAWSVVEGTEAFF,TGTGCCTGGAGTGTAGTCGAGGGGACTGAAGCTTTCTTT
TRBV28,TRBD1,TRBJ1-2,NA,CASSAGQGFYGYTF,TGTGCCAGCAGTGCGGGACAGGGGTTCTATGGCTACACCTTC
TRBV30,NA,TRBJ1-2,once,CAWTSGAEGYTF,TGTGCCTGGACCTCAGGGGCGGAAGGCTACACCTTC
TRBV5-4,NA,TRBJ2-1,NA,CASSYTGTQQFF,TGTGCCAGCAGCTACACTGGAACTCAGCAGTTCTTC
TRBV5-5,NA,TRBJ2-5,once,CASSLEGDTARETQYF,TGTGCCAGCAGCTTGGAGGGGGATACCGCCCGGGAGACCCAGTACTTC
TRBV9,TRBD1,TRBJ1-1,NA,CASSVGDRNTEAFF,TGTGCCAGCAGCGTTGGGGACAGGAACACTGAAGCTTTCTTT
TRBV29-1,NA,TRBJ1-1,NA,CSVEDPSSPNGDTEAFF,TGCAGCGTTGAAGATCCGTCCTCCCCTAATGGGGACACTGAAGCTTTCTTT
TRBV27,TRBD1,TRBJ1-2,NA,CASSPGTGGVYGYTF,TGTGCCAGCAGTCCAGGGACAGGGGGCGTGTATGGCTACACCTTC
TRBV30,TRBD1,TRBJ1-1,NA,CAWGRDRLNTEAFF,TGTGCCTGGGGGCGGGACAGATTGAACACTGAAGCTTTCTTT
TRBV30,NA,TRBJ2-5,NA,CAWSLGAETQYF,TGTGCCTGGAGTTTGGGGGCTGAGACCCAGTACTTC
TRBV7-9,NA,TRBJ2-7,NA,CASTTLRSGKYEQYF,TGTGCCAGCACCACGCTTAGGTCGGGGAAGTACGAGCAGTACTTC
TRBV28,TRBD1,TRBJ2-7,NA,CASSLAQGAPPGQYF,TGTGCCAGCAGTTTAGCACAGGGGGCCCCCCCCGGGCAGTACTTC
TRBV3-1/TRBV3-2,NA,TRBJ2-5,NA,CASSQVPMAAETQYF,TGTGCCAGCAGCCAAGTTCCGATGGCCGCGGAGACCCAGTACTTC
TRBV11-3,TRBD2,TRBJ2-7,NA,CASSPGTSGRAYEQYF,TGTGCCAGCAGCCCCGGGACTAGCGGGAGGGCCTACGAGCAGTACTTC
TRBV4-1,NA,TRBJ1-5,few,CASSQTDSYSNQPQHF,TGCGCCAGCAGCCAAACGGACAGCTATAGCAATCAGCCCCAGCATTTT
TRBV9,NA,TRBJ2-2,NA,CASSVPEIAGARGENTGELFF,TGTGCCAGCAGCGTACCCGAGATCGCGGGGGCTAGGGGGGAAAACACCGGGGAGCTGTTTTTT
TRBV24-1,NA,TRBJ1-2,NA,CATSDRGRAGSNYGYTF,TGTGCCACCAGTGATCGGGGTCGGGCAGGGAGTAACTATGGCTACACCTTC
TRBV6-5,NA,TRBJ1-1,NA,CASSYSMTYLNTEAFF,TGTGCCAGCAGTTACTCGATGACCTATTTGAACACTGAAGCTTTCTTT
TRBV3-1/TRBV3-2,NA,TRBJ2-4,NA,CASSQGKRVAKNIQYF,TGTGCCAGCAGCCAGGGGAAGCGGGTAGCCAAAAACATTCAGTACTTC
TRBV2,NA,TRBJ2-7,NA,CASERGSSGEQYF,TGTGCCAGCGAAAGAGGTTCGAGTGGCGAGCAGTACTTC
TRBV27,TRBD1,TRBJ1-2,NA,CASSPDETGAYGYTF,TGTGCCAGCAGTCCGGACGAGACAGGGGCCTATGGCTACACCTTC
TRBV6-5,NA,TRBJ2-5,NA,CASRRTGGETQYF,TGTGCCAGCAGGCGGACAGGAGGGGAGACCCAGTACTTC
TRBV6-2/TRBV6-3,TRBD1,TRBJ1-5,once,CASSYTGDQPQHF,TGTGCCAGCAGTTACACAGGGGATCAGCCCCAGCATTTT
TRBV4-1,NA,TRBJ1-1,NA,CASSQARKAFF,TGCGCCAGCAGCCAAGCAAGAAAGGCTTTCTTT
TRBV30,NA,TRBJ2-3,NA,CASHVQIGTDTQYF,TGTGCCTCACACGTCCAAATCGGCACAGATACGCAGTATTTT
TRBV20-1,NA,TRBJ1-2,NA,CSASGLYGYTF,TGCAGTGCTTCGGGGCTCTATGGCTACACCTTC
TRBV19,NA,TRBJ2-1,NA,CASRPPDYLTRQFF,TGTGCCAGTCGCCCCCCGGACTACCTTACGCGGCAGTTCTTC
TRBV6-2/TRBV6-3,NA,TRBJ1-5,few,CASSYDMAGRGDGDQPQHF,TGTGCCAGCAGTTATGATATGGCGGGCAGGGGAGACGGTGATCAGCCCCAGCATTTT
TRBV7-8,NA,TRBJ2-7,NA,CASSSTPGGGKTYEQYF,TGTGCCAGCAGCTCGACCCCGGGAGGGGGCAAGACCTACGAGCAGTACTTC
TRBV18,NA,TRBJ2-1,NA,CASSPPSLINEQFF,TGTGCCAGCTCACCCCCGTCCCTGATCAATGAGCAGTTCTTC
TRBV6-1,NA,TRBJ1-2,NA,CASSEFSAGDRAYGYTF,TGTGCCAGCAGTGAATTTTCCGCGGGGGACCGAGCCTATGGCTACACCTTC
TRBV6-4,TRBD2,TRBJ2-3,NA,CATKRLAGALGDTQYF,TGTGCCACAAAGAGACTAGCGGGAGCCCTCGGGGATACGCAGTATTTT
TRBV7-9,NA,TRBJ1-2,NA,CASSLGGFDYGYTF,TGTGCCAGCAGCTTGGGTGGATTTGACTATGGCTACACCTTC
TRBV30,TRBD2,TRBJ2-7,NA,CAGGRLASEQYF,TGTGCCGGGGGACGACTAGCAAGCGAGCAGTACTTC
TRBV6-1,TRBD1,TRBJ2-3,once,CASSEGTGHTDTQYF,TGTGCCAGCAGTGAAGGGACAGGGCACACAGATACGCAGTATTTT